This T cell receptor (beta chain) was profiled in a study of T cells in women clearing cervical HPV infection. This CDR3 is built from 15 residues. Per germline, CDR1 LNHDA and CDR2 SQIVND (reference sequence). V was cut by 7 bases and J by 1 base, with 14 bases left in between. Repertoires were generated with immunoSEQ multiplex PCR, while TCRdb's copy carries only in-frame clones and drops some. The sample table includes approximately 49,000 clones. About this clone: The observed sequence ends 3 residues before the CDR3 terminus, with the missing tail filled in from the germline J gene.

Material for sequencing was blood buffy coat. The receptor was derived from a woman between 18 and 75 years old with a cervical HPV16 infection that either progressed to CIN3+ or cleared (not recorded which). This chain connects TRBV19 to TRBJ1-5; the D gene is possibly TRBD1 (5 bases). The sequenced part of the CDR3 DNA is TGTGCCAGTACGGGGGTGGGGGGGAGCAATCAGCCC. Translated, it gives CASTGVGGSNQP. The full-length CDR3 reads as CASTGVGGSNQPQHF.